The 28 T cell receptor beta chains presented below share a single source sample, sequenced in a study of cytomegalovirus exposure and HLA in healthy donors. The PCR made use of 60 Vbeta and 13 Jbeta primers. Profiled with immunoSEQ multiplex PCR; TCRdb holds only in-frame clones, not every one. The sample holds more than 85,000 clones; around 80% are singletons and the top ten take roughly 6%. Sequenced: PBMCs. These receptors were taken from a male donor in good health and CMV-seronegative.

V gene TRBV10-1 combines with J gene TRBJ1-1, with 10 bases matching TRBD1. The CDR3 sequence is 16 residues long. With 0 bases clipped from V and 5 bases from J, the junction kept 6 bases outside the gene matches. Germline CDR1 WNHNN, CDR2 SYGVQD (reference sequence). DNA for the CDR3: TGCGCCAGCAGTGAGTCAACGGGACAGGGGTATACTGAAGCTTTCTTT. It is translated as CASSESTGQGYTEAFF.

The rearrangement uses TRBV5-6 and TRBJ1-4; 7 bases map to TRBD1. This CDR3 contains 16 residues. The V gene's germline CDR1 is SGHDT and CDR2 YYEEEE. The ends lost 4 bases at V and 7 bases at J; junction bases unmatched: 13. The CDR3 DNA reads as TGTGCCAGCAGCACAGGACAGGCACGGGCGGGTGAAAAACTGTTTTTT. It is translated as CASSTGQARAGEKLFF.

This chain links TRBV28 with TRBJ2-7; 10 positions agree with TRBD2. Germline values: CDR1 MDHEN, CDR2 SYDVKM. CDR3 length: 16 amino acids. J gave up 4 bases and V 5 bases, and 11 bases lay outside the gene matches. The CDR3 sequence is CASSAAGGGGAYEQYF. In DNA form, the CDR3 reads TGTGCCAGCAGTGCAGCGGGAGGGGGGGGCGCTTACGAGCAGTACTTC.

The V and J genes are TRBV28 and TRBJ1-2; 8 positions agree with TRBD1. The CDR3 extends over 14 amino acids. The germline CDR1 and CDR2 sequences are MDHEN and SYDVKM. Trimming removed 4 bases from V and 6 bases from J; junction bases left unmatched: 7. In nucleotides, the CDR3 is TGTGCCAGCAGTTCCAACCGGGACAGGCATGGCTACACCTTC. The encoded protein is CASSSNRDRHGYTF.

The V and J genes are TRBV7-9 and TRBJ2-5; TRBD2 agrees at 7 bases. Germline trimming cut 5 bases from V and 5 bases from J; bases unmatched to any gene: 5. CDR1 is SEHNR and CDR2 is FQNEAQ in the germline V gene (reference sequence). CDR3 length: 13 amino acids. The DNA for the CDR3 is TGTGCCAGCAGCGCCGACGGGAGGGAGACCCAGTACTTC. It encodes CASSADGRETQYF.

This clone showed up just a few times. The rearrangement links TRBV29-1 to TRBJ1-1; TRBD1 matches 7 bases. V was pared by 6 bases and J by 1 base, with 8 bases of the junction left unmatched. CDR1 SQVTM and CDR2 ANQGSEA come from the germline V gene. This CDR3 comprises 14 residues. CDR3 nucleotides: TGCAGCGTAGTACGACAGGGTCGGAACACTGAAGCTTTCTTT. Translation: CSVVRQGRNTEAFF.

This clone was observed a few times. The chain employs TRBV5-8 and TRBJ2-7, with D perhaps matching TRBD2 (5 bases). Trimming shortened V by 2 bases and J by 5 bases, and 17 bases separated the two germline ends. This CDR3 has 15 residues. The germline V gene encodes CDR1 SGHTS and CDR2 YDEGEE. This chain's CDR3 is CASSFSGRRADEQYF. CDR3 coding DNA: TGTGCCAGCAGCTTCTCAGGCAGGAGAGCGGACGAGCAGTACTTC.

The sample holds a few counts of this clone. V and J are TRBV27 and TRBJ2-4; D perhaps matches TRBD2 (6 bases). Germline V gene lookup returns CDR1 MNHEY and CDR2 SMNVEV (reference sequence). Trimming took off 9 bases at V and 0 bases at J, with 21 bases between the two ends. This CDR3 comprises 17 residues. DNA for the CDR3: TGTGCCAGTGGCCCGGGGGAGCGGGCATTAGCCAAAAACATTCAGTACTTC. Translated: CASGPGERALAKNIQYF.

V gene TRBV4-1 combines with J gene TRBJ1-1; D might be TRBD1 (5 bases). Trimming stripped 3 bases from V and 1 base from J, with 6 bases between. Germline V gene sequence: CDR1 MGHRA, CDR2 YSYEKL. This CDR3 is built from 13 residues. The CDR3 DNA sequence: TGCGCCAGCAGCCATACAGGGAACACTGAAGCTTTCTTT. It is translated as CASSHTGNTEAFF.

There are a few counts of this clone. The chain couples TRBV7-8 to TRBJ2-5; 7 positions agree with TRBD1. The V gene's germline CDR1 is SGHVS and CDR2 FQNEAQ. The trim removed 4 bases at V and 4 bases at J, leaving 6 bases unmatched. The CDR3 spans 14 residues. In nucleotides, the CDR3 is TGTGCCAGCAGCTCACAGGGGCTCGGAGAGACCCAGTACTTC. Its translation is CASSSQGLGETQYF.

CDR3 loop: CASSQDGGFYEQYF. The CDR3 coding sequence is TGTGCCAGCAGCCAAGATGGAGGGTTCTACGAGCAGTACTTC. The rearrangement links TRBV14 to TRBJ2-7; the D gene is possibly TRBD2 (6 bases). There are 14 residues in the CDR3. The ends were cut back, 0 bases at V and 3 bases at J, with 9 bases in the middle. Germline V CDR1 and CDR2: SGHDN, FVKESK.

The chain recombines TRBV29-1 with TRBJ2-1, with 8 bases lining up with TRBD2. From germline, CDR1 is SQVTM and CDR2 ANQGSEA. CDR3 length: 13 residues. The ends lost 2 bases at V and 8 bases at J; junction bases unmatched: 5. The DNA of the CDR3 is TGCAGCGTTGAACTAGCGGGCAGGGATGAGCAGTTCTTC. It encodes CSVELAGRDEQFF.

CDR3 region: CASSNASRDGTSGWNEQFF. The CDR3 nucleotides are TGTGCCAGCAGCAATGCAAGCCGTGACGGGACTAGCGGGTGGAATGAGCAGTTCTTC. The chain combines TRBV21-1 with TRBJ2-1; TRBD2, as called in the table, went unchecked against the DNA. TRBV21-1 is given as a pseudogene. The CDR3 totals 19 residues.

This clone was seen a handful of times. The CDR3 coding sequence is TGTGCCAGCAGTAAGGGGGTAGATAGCAATCAGCCCCAGCATTTT. It encodes CASSKGVDSNQPQHF. J is TRBJ1-5 and V is TRBV6-6; weak D call: TRBD1 (6 bases). This CDR3 contains 15 residues. Germline values: CDR1 MNHNY, CDR2 SVGAGI (reference sequence). V dropped 5 bases and J dropped 0 bases, with 11 bases sitting between them.

V usage is TRBV15 and J usage is TRBJ2-3; TRBD2 matches 8 bases. With 0 bases clipped from V and 6 bases from J, the junction kept 14 bases outside the gene matches. CDR3 length: 18 residues. Germline V CDR1 and CDR2: LNHNV, YYDKDF (reference sequence). CDR3 loop: CATSRDPIAAGGGDTQYF. For the CDR3, the DNA is TGTGCCACCAGCAGAGACCCGATCGCCGCGGGAGGAGGGGATACGCAGTATTTT. Full variable domain (outside the CDR3, taken from reference TRBV15 and TRBJ2-3): DAMVIQNPRYQVTQFGKPVTLSCSQTLNHNVMYWYQQKSSQAPKLLFHYYDKDFNNEADTPDNFQSRRPNTSFCFLDIRSPGLGDTAMYLCATSRDPIAAGGGDTQYFGPGTRLTVL.

V and J are TRBV6-5 and TRBJ1-2; 9 bases map to TRBD1. CDR3 size: 15 residues. V gave up 5 bases and J gave up 1 base; unmatched junction bases: 5. The germline gives CDR1 MNHEY, CDR2 SVGAGI. The CDR3: CASSAGTGFNYGYTF. Here the CDR3 DNA reads TGTGCCAGCAGTGCCGGGACAGGGTTTAACTATGGCTACACCTTC.

V usage is TRBV19 and J usage is TRBJ1-2; TRBD1 aligns across 8 bases. Germline CDR1 and CDR2: LNHDA and SQIVND (reference sequence). J gave up 3 bases and V 3 bases, and 6 bases lay outside the gene matches. This CDR3 has 15 residues. In DNA form, the CDR3 reads TGTGCCAGTAGTATCAAACCGGGACAGGACTATGGCTACACCTTC. Translating gives CASSIKPGQDYGYTF.

The chain employs TRBV7-8 and TRBJ1-2; D remains ambiguous. Trimming took 5 bases from V and 4 from J, leaving 11 bases between them. Germline CDR1 reads SGHVS; CDR2 reads FQNEAQ. The CDR3 length is 13 residues. For the CDR3, the DNA is TGTGCCAGCAGCCCCCGGAGCGGCTATGGCTACACCTTC. Amino acids: CASSPRSGYGYTF.

The chain carries TRBV5-1 and TRBJ1-4; a possible D gene is TRBD1 (6 bases). The CDR3 covers 14 residues. V was shortened by 4 bases and J by 3 bases, with 10 bases between the two germline ends. Germline CDR1 reads SGHRS; CDR2 reads YFSETQ. CDR3 loop: CASSGGGANEKLFF. The CDR3 nucleotides read TGCGCCAGCAGCGGAGGGGGGGCTAATGAAAAACTGTTTTTT.

The chain uses TRBV5-6 and TRBJ1-2; 7 nucleotides line up with TRBD1. This CDR3 contains 16 residues. Trimming at V came to 0 bases and at J to 1 base, leaving 6 bases not matched to a gene. Germline V lookup: CDR1 SGHDT, CDR2 YYEEEE. DNA for the CDR3: TGTGCCAGCAGCTTGGGGTGGGACAGCTATAACTATGGCTACACCTTC. Translating gives CASSLGWDSYNYGYTF.

This clone was picked up a small number of times. This chain uses TRBV19 with TRBJ1-2, with 11 nucleotides matching TRBD1. The junction had 17 bases not matched to a gene; V was cut back by 4 bases and J by 7 bases. The CDR3 totals 18 residues. Germline assignment: CDR1 LNHDA and CDR2 SQIVND (reference sequence). The CDR3 protein is CASSTFGPGQGVPGGYTF. CDR3 bases: TGTGCCAGTAGTACTTTTGGACCGGGACAGGGGGTTCCGGGTGGCTACACCTTC. The complete variable domain, with remaining parts taken from reference TRBV19 and TRBJ1-2, reads DGGITQSPKYLFRKEGQNVTLSCEQNLNHDAMYWYRQDPGQGLRLIYYSQIVNDFQKGDIAEGYSVSREKKESFPLTVTSAQKNPTAFYLCASSTFGPGQGVPGGYTFGSGTRLTVV.

The chain combines TRBV13 with TRBJ2-5; D perhaps matches TRBD2 (7 bases). The CDR3 is made up of 18 amino acids. V was shortened by 0 bases and J by 1 base, with 18 bases between the two germline ends. Germline V gene sequence: CDR1 PRHDT, CDR2 FYEKMQ (reference sequence). The CDR3 coding sequence is TGTGCCAGCAGCTTAGGCCGAGGCGGGGGCCCTTTCCAAGAGACCCAGTACTTC. Its translation is CASSLGRGGGPFQETQYF. The variable domain in full, completed from reference TRBV13 and TRBJ2-5, reads AAGVIQSPRHLIKEKRETATLKCYPIPRHDTVYWYQQGPGQDPQFLISFYEKMQSDKGSIPDRFSAQQFSDYHSELNMSSLELGDSALYFCASSLGRGGGPFQETQYFGPGTRLLVL.

The chain employs TRBV27 and TRBJ1-1; D is unclear. This CDR3 comprises 13 residues. With 5 bases removed from V and 11 bases from J, the gap between germline ends came to 18 bases. CDR1 MNHEY and CDR2 SMNVEV come from the germline V gene (reference sequence). CDR3 residues: CASSPGQGLVAFF. The CDR3 coding sequence is TGTGCCAGCAGTCCCGGCCAAGGCCTAGTGGCTTTCTTT.

This clone was recorded only once. This sequence joins TRBV27 and TRBJ2-5, with TRBD2 matching 13 bases. The J call may be incorrect, as the DNA end agrees better with TRBJ2-7. Germline V CDR1 and CDR2: MNHEY, SMNVEV (reference sequence). CDR3 length: 16 amino acids. The CDR3 protein is CASRSLAGGAGYEQYF. The CDR3 DNA sequence: TGTGCCAGCAGGTCACTAGCGGGAGGGGCAGGGTACGAGCAGTACTTC.

The rearrangement joins TRBV2 to TRBJ1-2; D remains ambiguous. In germline, CDR1 is SNHLY, CDR2 FYNNEI. Trimming took off 4 bases at V and 2 bases at J, with 8 bases between the two ends. The CDR3 length is 13 residues. CDR3 nucleotides: TGTGCCAGCAGTGTTGACGGGAACTATGGCTACACCTTC. It encodes CASSVDGNYGYTF.

V is TRBV9 and J is TRBJ1-1, with no clear D. V was cut by 0 bases and J by 5 bases, with 8 bases left in between. The germline gives CDR1 SGDLS, CDR2 YYNGEE. CDR3 length equals 13 residues. CDR3 sequence reads: CASSVGWRTEAFF. Here the CDR3 DNA reads TGTGCCAGCAGCGTAGGATGGAGGACTGAAGCTTTCTTT.

The chain couples TRBV29-1 to TRBJ2-5; TRBD1 agrees at 9 bases. The CDR3 length is 15 residues. The germline gives CDR1 SQVTM, CDR2 ANQGSEA. J gave up 2 bases and V 6 bases, and 10 bases lay outside the gene matches. This CDR3 reads CSVLTGTGQQETQYF. As DNA, the CDR3 is TGCAGCGTCCTAACCGGGACAGGGCAACAAGAGACCCAGTACTTC.

This clone was picked up a small number of times. The V and J genes are TRBV28 and TRBJ2-2; D possibly corresponds to TRBD1 (7 bases). The CDR3 has 16 amino acids. V was trimmed by 6 bases and J by 1 base, leaving 15 bases between them. Germline V gene sequence: CDR1 MDHEN, CDR2 SYDVKM. CDR3 sequence reads: CASRVRQGLNTGELFF. In DNA form, the CDR3 reads TGTGCCAGCAGGGTTAGACAGGGACTGAACACCGGGGAGCTGTTTTTT.